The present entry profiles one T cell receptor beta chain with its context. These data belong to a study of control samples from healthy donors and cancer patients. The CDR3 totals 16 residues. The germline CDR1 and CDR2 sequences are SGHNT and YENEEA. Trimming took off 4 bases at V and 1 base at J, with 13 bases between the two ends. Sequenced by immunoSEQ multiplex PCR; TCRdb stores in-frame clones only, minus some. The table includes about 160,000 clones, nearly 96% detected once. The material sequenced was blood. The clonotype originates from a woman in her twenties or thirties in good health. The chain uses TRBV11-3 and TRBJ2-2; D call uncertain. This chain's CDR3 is CASSSSSGWNTGELFF. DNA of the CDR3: TGTGCCAGCAGCTCCTCGTCAGGTTGGAACACCGGGGAGCTGTTTTTT.